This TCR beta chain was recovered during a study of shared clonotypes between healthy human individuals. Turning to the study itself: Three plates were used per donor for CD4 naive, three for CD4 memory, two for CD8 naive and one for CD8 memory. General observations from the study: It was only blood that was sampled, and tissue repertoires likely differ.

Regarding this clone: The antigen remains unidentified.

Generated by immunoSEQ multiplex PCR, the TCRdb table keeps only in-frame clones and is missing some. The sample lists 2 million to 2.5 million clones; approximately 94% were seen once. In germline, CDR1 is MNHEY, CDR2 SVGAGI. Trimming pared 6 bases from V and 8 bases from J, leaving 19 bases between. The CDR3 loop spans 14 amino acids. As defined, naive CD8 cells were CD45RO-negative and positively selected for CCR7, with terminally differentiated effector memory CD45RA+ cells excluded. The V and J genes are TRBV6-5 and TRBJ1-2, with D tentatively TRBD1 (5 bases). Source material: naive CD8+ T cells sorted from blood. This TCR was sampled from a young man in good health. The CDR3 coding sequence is TGTGCCAGCAGGCCAAGCGTCGGGGGATCAGGCTACACCTTC. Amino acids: CASRPSVGGSGYTF.